This T cell receptor beta chain came from a study of blood T cells in healthy people across ages. This clonotype was recorded a few times. It was with a sample-barcoded 5' primer and a J-beta primer mix that a second PCR of roughly 6 to 11 cycles was run. One entry per CDR3 protein, called by TCRdb with MiXCR from the 5' RACE reads. The sample holds 1.5 million to 2 million distinct CDR3 sequences, roughly a third seen once. The CDR3 length is 17 residues. The V end was cut by 5 bases, the J end by 5 bases, with 21 bases between. CDR1 SGHAT and CDR2 FQNNGV come from the germline V gene. The amount of total RNA extracted per sample was at least 5 micrograms.

Sample: blood. This sequence originates from a woman in her twenties or thirties in good health. The chain joins TRBV11-2 to TRBJ1-4; the D is unclear. The CDR3 sequence is CASSGVGDEHGNEKLFF. As DNA, the CDR3 is TGTGCCAGCAGCGGGGTCGGGGATGAACATGGGAATGAAAAACTGTTTTTT. The whole variable domain, filled in from reference TRBV11-2 and TRBJ1-4, reads EAGVAQSPRYKIIEKRQSVAFWCNPISGHATLYWYQQILGQGPKLLIQFQNNGVVDDSQLPKDRFSAERLKGVDSTLKIQPAKLEDSAVYLCASSGVGDEHGNEKLFFGSGTQLSVL.